This T cell receptor beta chain was found in a study of cytomegalovirus exposure and HLA in healthy donors. Broader study findings: One variant, a missense change in DCLRE1C, was linked in a later analysis to TCR beta V- and J-gene trimming.

The PCR had 60 Vbeta and 13 Jbeta primers. Clones were read by immunoSEQ multiplex PCR, and TCRdb kept only the in-frame ones, dropping some. The data hold more than 95,000 clones, with around 86% observed a single time. Note on this clone: Its antigen is currently unknown.

With 0 bases removed from V and 9 bases from J, the gap between germline ends came to 15 bases. The CDR3 is made up of 14 amino acids. Germline V gene sequence: CDR1 SGHRS, CDR2 YFSETQ. Sequencing was carried out using PBMCs. The source is a woman under 40 in good health and CMV-seronegative. This sequence joins TRBV5-1 and TRBJ1-1; possible D gene TRBD1, 5 bases. The CDR3 here is CASSLAGDSGKAFF. In DNA, the CDR3 is TGCGCCAGCAGCTTGGCTGGGGACTCGGGTAAAGCTTTCTTT.